These 20 T cell receptor beta chains were all obtained from the same sample, sequenced in a study of T cells after yellow fever vaccination. TCRdb reprocessed the 5' RACE reads with MiXCR, giving one entry per CDR3 protein. Of about 230,000 distinct CDR3 sequences in the sample, less than 7.5% were seen once. This specimen was CD4+ T cells sorted from PBMCs, taken on the day of the yellow fever booster vaccination. These receptors were obtained from a man younger than 40 who received the YFV17D yellow fever vaccine.

The chain uses TRBV12-3 or TRBV12-4 and TRBJ2-2; perhaps TRBD2 as D (7 bases). This CDR3 is 17 amino acids long. V lost 7 bases to trimming and J lost 4 bases, with 22 bases between them. DNA of the CDR3: TGTGCCAGCATCCCGGTCGGGGGGCTAGTTGGCACCGGGGAGCTGTTTTTT. Translating gives CASIPVGGLVGTGELFF.

The CDR3 spells CASSPSSGRYEQYF. The CDR3 DNA sequence: TGTGCCAGCAGCCCCAGCTCAGGGAGGTACGAGCAGTACTTC. V and J are TRBV7-9 and TRBJ2-7, with D possibly matching TRBD2 (6 bases). This CDR3 has 14 amino acids. CDR1 and CDR2 (germline): SEHNR, FQNEAQ (reference sequence). Trimming cost V 5 bases and J 4 bases, with 15 bases left between them.

The chain uses TRBV6-2 or TRBV6-3 and TRBJ2-1; TRBD2 aligns across 9 bases. The germline gives CDR1 MNHEY, CDR2 SVGEGT. The CDR3 loop spans 15 amino acids. V shed 3 bases, J shed 4 bases, and the junction held 4 bases outside the gene matches. In DNA form, the CDR3 reads TGTGCCAGCAGTTATAGGGCGGGAGGGTACAATGAGCAGTTCTTC. This gives the protein CASSYRAGGYNEQFF.

This clonotype has more than one count but fewer than ten. This chain connects TRBV7-8 to TRBJ2-1; D is uncertain. The CDR3 extends over 14 amino acids. The germline gives CDR1 SGHVS, CDR2 FQNEAQ. Trimming stripped 1 base from V and 5 bases from J, with 9 bases between. The CDR3 spells CASSLVGPNNEQFF. For the CDR3, the DNA is TGTGCCAGCAGCTTAGTTGGGCCTAACAATGAGCAGTTCTTC.

The table lists this clonotype with a few counts. This sequence joins TRBV9 and TRBJ2-2, with 10 positions matching TRBD2. The CDR3 extends over 15 amino acids. With 2 bases clipped from V and 6 bases from J, the junction kept 4 bases outside the gene matches. Germline V gives CDR1 SGDLS, CDR2 YYNGEE. CDR3 coding DNA: TGTGCCAGCAGCGTGCTAGCGGGAGTTGCCGGGGAGCTGTTTTTT. Translating gives CASSVLAGVAGELFF.

This chain links TRBV4-3 with TRBJ2-3; D is unclear. CDR1 and CDR2 (germline): LGHNA, YSLEER. There are 16 residues in the CDR3. Between the trimmed V and J ends, which lost 2 bases and 0 bases, there was a span of 12 bases. Here the CDR3 DNA reads TGCGCCAGCAGCCAACTTCTAGAAGAAAGCACAGATACGCAGTATTTT. Its protein is CASSQLLEESTDTQYF.

J is TRBJ2-3 and V is TRBV6-5, with 9 nucleotides matching TRBD1. After removal of 1 base from V and 2 bases from J, the junction contained 1 base not matched to a gene. The CDR3 covers 15 residues. CDR1 and CDR2 from the germline V gene are MNHEY and SVGAGI. The chain's CDR3 is CASSYWDRDTDTQYF. In DNA, the CDR3 is TGTGCCAGCAGTTACTGGGACAGGGACACAGATACGCAGTATTTT.

This clonotype was counted many times. J is TRBJ2-6 and V is TRBV6-1; D possibly corresponds to TRBD2 (5 bases). This CDR3 region has 16 residues. CDR1 is MNHNS and CDR2 is SASEGT in the germline V gene. V lost 8 bases to trimming and J lost 3 bases, with 17 bases between them. Here the CDR3 DNA reads TGTGCCAGCGCCCTCTCTTCGGGGTTTGGGGCCAACGTCCTGACTTTC. It yields the protein CASALSSGFGANVLTF.

This clonotype has ten or more counts. CDR3 sequence (DNA): TGCAGTGCTAGGGAAGCTATTTCACAGGGGGGCGAGCAGTACTTC. Its translation is CSAREAISQGGEQYF. V and J are TRBV20-1 and TRBJ2-7, with TRBD1 matching 8 bases. Germline loops: CDR1 DFQATT, CDR2 SNEGSKA (reference sequence). The CDR3 totals 15 residues. Trimming removed 3 bases from V and 6 bases from J; junction bases left unmatched: 13.

The V gene is TRBV20-1, the J gene TRBJ1-1; the match to TRBD1 covers 10 bases. V trimming: 6 bases; J trimming: 4 bases; junction bases outside the gene matches: 8. The CDR3 is 14 amino acids. The germline V gene has CDR1 DFQATT and CDR2 SNEGSKA (reference sequence). The CDR3 loop is CSANRQGAITEAFF. CDR3 coding DNA: TGCAGTGCCAATCGACAGGGGGCGATCACTGAAGCTTTCTTT.

This sequence joins TRBV5-4 and TRBJ2-1; 11 bases agree with TRBD2. The CDR3 contains 14 residues. Germline V gene data show CDR1 as SGHNT and CDR2 as YYREEE (reference sequence). V shed 5 bases and J 3 bases; nucleotides not matched to a gene: 1. The CDR3 DNA sequence: TGTGCCAGCAGACTAGCGGGAGTCTACAATGAGCAGTTCTTC. It is translated as CASRLAGVYNEQFF.

This clonotype was recorded many times. The chain uses TRBV11-2 and TRBJ1-4, with a weak D call TRBD1 (6 bases). CDR1 is SGHAT and CDR2 is FQNNGV in the germline V gene. With 5 bases removed from V and 4 bases from J, the gap between germline ends came to 14 bases. The CDR3 covers 15 residues. DNA for the CDR3: TGTGCCAGCAGCACGGGGGCAGGCTATAATGAAAAACTGTTTTTT. Protein sequence: CASSTGAGYNEKLFF.

This chain connects TRBV29-1 to TRBJ2-1, with 11 bases that match TRBD2. This CDR3 has 20 residues. Germline V CDR1 and CDR2: SQVTM, ANQGSEA. V lost 3 bases and J lost 0; bases outside the gene matches: 16. In nucleotides, the CDR3 is TGCAGCGTTGAGGGCAAAGGCGGGACTAGCGGCACTATCTCCTACAATGAGCAGTTCTTC. Translating it yields CSVEGKGGTSGTISYNEQFF.

This clonotype showed up just a few times. The rearrangement joins TRBV21-1 to TRBJ2-3; the table's D call, TRBD2, was not checked against the DNA. TRBV21-1 is a pseudogene. This CDR3 is built from 18 residues. CDR3 amino acids: CASSKAAPVLAGTDTQYF. The CDR3 DNA reads TGTGCCAGCAGCAAAGCAGCCCCCGTACTAGCGGGCACAGATACGCAGTATTTT.

This clonotype was detected many times. The chain combines TRBV12-3 or TRBV12-4 with TRBJ1-4, with no clear D. The V end lost 8 bases, the J end lost 3 bases, and 16 bases lay between the germline ends. This CDR3 is 15 amino acids long. CDR3 nucleotide sequence: TGTGCCAGCCGCTTCGGGGATATGCCTAATGAAAAACTGTTTTTT. This encodes CASRFGDMPNEKLFF.

The chain has TRBV7-6 and TRBJ2-1; 7 bases line up with TRBD2. Germline values: CDR1 SGHVS, CDR2 FNYEAQ. J lost 5 bases, V lost 2 bases, and 0 bases had no gene match. This CDR3 region has 13 residues. CDR3 DNA: TGTGCCAGCAGCTTACGGGGGGACAATGAGCAGTTCTTC. Its protein product is CASSLRGDNEQFF.

The table lists this clonotype with many counts. The chain links TRBV15 to TRBJ2-5; unclear D gene. V lost 2 bases and J 5 bases, leaving 9 bases between the germline ends. CDR3 size: 13 residues. CDR1 is LNHNV, CDR2 YYDKDF, per germline (reference sequence). CDR3 region: CATSRSGRETQYF. In nucleotides, the CDR3 is TGTGCCACCAGCAGATCCGGCCGCGAGACCCAGTACTTC. The whole variable domain, filled in from reference TRBV15 and TRBJ2-5, reads DAMVIQNPRYQVTQFGKPVTLSCSQTLNHNVMYWYQQKSSQAPKLLFHYYDKDFNNEADTPDNFQSRRPNTSFCFLDIRSPGLGDTAMYLCATSRSGRETQYFGPGTRLLVL.

This clonotype was counted many times. The V gene is TRBV29-1, the J gene TRBJ2-7; TRBD2 matches at 8 bases. Germline lookup yields CDR1 SQVTM and CDR2 ANQGSEA. The CDR3 is made up of 15 amino acids. V gave up 1 base and J gave up 2 bases; unmatched junction bases: 7. The CDR3 region is CSVEGVSGRAYEQYF. In DNA, the CDR3 is TGCAGCGTTGAAGGGGTGAGCGGGAGAGCCTACGAGCAGTACTTC.

This clonotype showed up many times. The chain uses TRBV7-9 and TRBJ2-2, with TRBD2 as a possible D gene (6 bases). In germline, CDR1 is SEHNR, CDR2 FQNEAQ (reference sequence). The CDR3 extends over 14 amino acids. V lost 5 bases and J lost 5, with 12 bases in between. CDR3 sequence reads: CASSVDYWTGELFF. DNA of the CDR3: TGTGCCAGCAGCGTGGACTATTGGACCGGGGAGCTGTTTTTT. Drawing the rest from reference TRBV7-9 and TRBJ2-2, the complete variable domain is DTGVSQNPRHKITKRGQNVTFRCDPISEHNRLYWYRQTLGQGPEFLTYFQNEAQLEKSRLLSDRFSAERPKGSFSTLEIQRTEQGDSAMYLCASSVDYWTGELFFGEGSRLTVL.

This clonotype came up many times. V and J are TRBV27 and TRBJ2-5, with 7 bases lining up with TRBD1. The CDR3 is 17 residues long. V dropped 0 bases and J dropped 1; count of bases not matched to a gene: 8. CDR1 is MNHEY, CDR2 SMNVEV, per germline (reference sequence). The CDR3 DNA reads TGTGCCAGCAGTTTATCTCCGACAGGGAGACTCCAAGAGACCCAGTACTTC. This gives the protein CASSLSPTGRLQETQYF.